This entry features one T cell receptor beta chain sequence. Antigen: not known. After removal of 1 base from V and 6 bases from J, the junction contained 8 bases not matched to a gene. Germline CDR1 reads GTSNPN; CDR2 reads SVGIG (reference sequence). This CDR3 is 16 amino acids long. Every immunoSEQ plate was one replicate of a subset's evenly spread DNA. The data were produced by immunoSEQ multiplex PCR, yet TCRdb's version contains in-frame clones alone and is incomplete. Among under 1,100,000 clones listed, approximately 72% were seen once. The sample originates from a study of shared clonotypes between healthy human individuals. Study-level background: A few men and a couple of women, aged 18 to 49, were donors.

Findings of the study overall: Sharing across four donors was seen in around 5% of naive CD4 clonotypes. In general, naive subsets displayed greater estimated richness than memory subsets did.

The TCR comes from a man younger than 35 in good health. V usage is TRBV30 and J usage is TRBJ2-7; 14 bases are shared with TRBD2. The specimen was memory CD4+ T cells sorted from blood. Subset indicated: CD45RA-negative fraction. The CDR3 DNA reads as TGTGCCTGGAGTGACCCGGGACTAGCGGGAGCTGGCGAGCAGTACTTC. This encodes CAWSDPGLAGAGEQYF.